A selection of T cell receptor beta chains follows, all from one sample in a study of tumor and adjacent non-tumor tissue in lung cancer. One entry per CDR3 protein, called by TCRdb with MiXCR from the multiplex PCR reads. The sample comprises 85,000 to 100,000 distinct CDR3 sequences, less than 80% of which are singletons, and around 17% rests with the top ten. The sequenced sample consisted of lung tumor tissue. The receptors were sampled from a man between 60 and 70 years old with non-small cell lung cancer. Both conserved end residues are part of each CDR3. Fields, in order: V gene, clone size, D gene, J gene, CDR3 DNA, CDR3 protein. D genes are given only for firm matches. Clone size is stated in some rows and not others, as once, few, many or a class when expanded.

TRBV12-3/TRBV12-4,once,.,TRBJ1-5,TGTGCCAGCAGTTCGGGGGAAAGGTTCCAGCCCCAGCATTTT,CASSSGERFQPQHF
TRBV4-3,many,TRBD1,TRBJ1-4,TGCGCCAGCAGCTATGGACAGGGAGATGAAAAACTGTTTTTT,CASSYGQGDEKLFF
TRBV6-2/TRBV6-3,few,TRBD1,TRBJ1-1,TGTGCCAGCAGACGCCCTGGACAGGGAGGCATTGAAGCTTTCTTT,CASRRPGQGGIEAFF
TRBV29-1,.,.,TRBJ1-5,TGCAGGGTAGGACATGACAATCAGCTCCAGCATTTT,CRVGHDNQLQHF
TRBV2,once,.,TRBJ1-5,TGTTCTTCCAGCGGAGGAGGCAATCAGCCCCAGCATTTT,CSSSGGGNQPQHF
TRBV6-1,.,.,TRBJ2-1,TGTTCCAGCAAGAGAGGGTACAATGAGCATTTCTTC,CSSKRGYNEHFF
TRBV14,.,TRBD1,TRBJ2-1,TGTGCCAGCAAAGGACAGGGTATTTGGGGTGAGCAGTTCTTC,CASKGQGIWGEQFF
TRBV4-1,many,.,TRBJ2-3,TGCGCCAGCAGCAAAGACGTCCCAGATACGCAGTATTTT,CASSKDVPDTQYF
TRBV15,few,.,TRBJ2-2,TGTGCCACCAGTCTTCGGAGCACCGGGGAGCTGTTTTTT,CATSLRSTGELFF
TRBV7-9,.,.,TRBJ1-2,TGTACCAGCCGCCGGGGGATGGCCTCCTATGGCTACACCTTC,CTSRRGMASYGYTF
TRBV11-1,.,.,TRBJ1-1,TGTGTCACAGTGGGAGGGACCATGAACACTGAAGCTTTCTTT,CVTVGGTMNTEAFF
TRBV20-1,many,.,TRBJ2-7,TGCAGTGCTCTCCGGGACCCTCGCCAAAAAGACTACGAGCAGTACTTC,CSALRDPRQKDYEQYF
TRBV6-2/TRBV6-3,.,.,TRBJ2-7,TGTGTCAGTACCTCTCAGGACTATGTGTCCTACGGGCAGTACTTC,CVSTSQDYVSYGQYF
TRBV7-9,few,.,TRBJ2-6,TGTGCCAGCAGCTTTTTAACAGGGTCTGGGGCCAACGTCCTGACTTTC,CASSFLTGSGANVLTF
TRBV5-4,many,.,TRBJ1-3,TGTGCCAGCAGGTTGCGGCTACAGGGTTACGGAAACACCATATATTTT,CASRLRLQGYGNTIYF
TRBV6-2/TRBV6-3,medium-sized,.,TRBJ2-3,TGTGCCAGCGGGAAGCGGCAAGTGGGCACAGATACGCAGTATTTT,CASGKRQVGTDTQYF
TRBV29-1,once,.,TRBJ2-5,TGCAGCTCAGGGTTCCGAGAGACCCAGTACTTC,CSSGFRETQYF
TRBV12-5,.,TRBD2,TRBJ2-1,TGTGCTAGTGGTTTGGTGAATTTAGCGGGAGGGATCAATGAGCAGTTCTTC,CASGLVNLAGGINEQFF
TRBV4-2,few,.,TRBJ2-5,TGTGCCACTAGCCAAGCTCCACTAGAGACCCAGTACTTC,CATSQAPLETQYF
TRBV11-3,once,.,TRBJ2-5,TGTACCAGCAGCCAGGGCGCAACACAAGAGGCCCAATACTTC,CTSSQGATQEAQYF
TRBV5-6,.,.,TRBJ2-1,TGTGCCAGCAACTTGGCTTATAATGAGCGGTTCTTC,CASNLAYNERFF
TRBV9,.,TRBD1,TRBJ1-3,TGTGCCAGCAGCCCGGGACAGTTAAGCCCTGGAAAAACCATATATTTC,CASSPGQLSPGKTIYF
TRBV6-1,many,.,TRBJ2-2,TGTGCCAGCAACAGGGCTGTCGGGGAGCTGTTTTTT,CASNRAVGELFF
TRBV6-6,.,.,TRBJ2-7,TGTGCCAGCAGTACCCATCTGACCTACGAGCAGTACTTC,CASSTHLTYEQYF
TRBV6-2/TRBV6-3,.,.,TRBJ1-6,TGTGCCAGCAGCACCCCCAGTGGCGGGGTTGAATCACCCCTCCACTTT,CASSTPSGGVESPLHF
TRBV4-3,.,.,TRBJ2-1,TGCGCCAGCAACCAAGATTTAAGCAATGAGCAGTCCTTC,CASNQDLSNEQSF
TRBV24-1,.,.,TRBJ1-1,TGTGTCACCAGTGATACTCACCTGGGAGCTGAAGCTTTCTTT,CVTSDTHLGAEAFF
TRBV20-1,many,.,TRBJ2-3,TGCAGTGCAACTAACCTGGGAGATACGCAGTATTTT,CSATNLGDTQYF
TRBV12-3/TRBV12-4,many,.,TRBJ2-7,TGTGCCAGCAGCACTCAGGACCTAGGGCCATACGAGCAGTACTTC,CASSTQDLGPYEQYF
TRBV6-6,.,.,TRBJ2-3,TGTTCCAACCGTTACGGGGAGGACAGTTTCTACACAGATACGCAGTATTTT,CSNRYGEDSFYTDTQYF
TRBV2,.,.,TRBJ2-7,TGTGTCAGCATGGGACTGGCCACGATTACCTACGAGCAGTACTTC,CVSMGLATITYEQYF
TRBV19,.,TRBD2,TRBJ2-2,TGTGCCAGTAGACCCTCCGGGACTAGAATAATCGGGGAGCAGTTTTTT,CASRPSGTRIIGEQFF
TRBV11-1,.,TRBD1,TRBJ1-2,TGTGCCAGCAATTATAGACTGACAGGGGACGGCTATGACTACACCTTC,CASNYRLTGDGYDYTF
TRBV5-1,many,TRBD1,TRBJ2-7,TGCGCCAGCAGCCCCGGGACAGCCGTTTCCTACGAGCAGTACTTC,CASSPGTAVSYEQYF
TRBV11-1,.,.,TRBJ1-1,TGTGCCACCGGGGGGGAGACCACGAACACTGAAGCTTTCTTT,CATGGETTNTEAFF
TRBV6-5,many,.,TRBJ1-3,TGTGCCAGCAGGGAACAGAAAAACTCTGGAAACACCATATATTTT,CASREQKNSGNTIYF
TRBV7-9,few,TRBD2,TRBJ2-1,TGTGCCAGCAGCTTAACCCTCGGGTTGGGACTAGCTCAGGATGAGCAGTTCTTC,CASSLTLGLGLAQDEQFF
TRBV6-6,.,.,TRBJ2-3,TGTGTCAGCAGTATCGGGGTGCCGGATACGCAGTATTTT,CVSSIGVPDTQYF
TRBV11-3,.,TRBD2,TRBJ2-5,TGTGCCAGCAGCCTCCGGACTAGCGGGCAAGAGATCCGATACTTC,CASSLRTSGQEIRYF
TRBV10-3,.,.,TRBJ2-7,TGTGCCCCACAAACCCCTTACGAGCAGTACTTC,CAPQTPYEQYF
TRBV6-5,.,.,TRBJ2-2,TGTGCCAGCAGAAAACCCGGGGCCCCGAACACCGGGGAGCTGTTTTTT,CASRKPGAPNTGELFF
TRBV2,few,.,TRBJ2-7,TGTGCCAGCAGGGGACTGGCCACGATTACCTACGAGCAGTACTTC,CASRGLATITYEQYF
TRBV20-1,.,.,TRBJ2-1,TGCAGTGCTAGAGATTTGGCGGGCCTCCACAATGAGCAGTTCTTC,CSARDLAGLHNEQFF
TRBV6-1,.,.,TRBJ1-5,TGTGCCAGCAGTGAAGGTAGAGGGACCGTAAATCAGCCCCAGCATTTT,CASSEGRGTVNQPQHF
TRBV6-1,once,.,TRBJ1-5,TGTGTCAGCAGTGAAGAGCGGGGAAGGGTGACTTATAAGCCCCAGCATTTT,CVSSEERGRVTYKPQHF
TRBV6-6,.,TRBD1,TRBJ1-5,TGTGCCAGCAGTGGACAGGTCAATCAGTCCCACCATTTT,CASSGQVNQSHHF
TRBV10-2,.,.,TRBJ1-5,TGCGCCAGCAGTGGGAATTACACTCAGCCCCAGCATTTT,CASSGNYTQPQHF
TRBV11-3,many,.,TRBJ2-1,TGTGCCAGCAGCTTAGATTACGGTGAGCAGTTCTTC,CASSLDYGEQFF
TRBV29-1,.,.,TRBJ2-7,TGCAGCGATCGAGTGGGCGGAGGGCCCTACGAGCAGTACTTC,CSDRVGGGPYEQYF
TRBV20-1,.,TRBD1,TRBJ1-5,TGCAGTGCTAGAGATCCTTCAGGGGGCAGGGGCAATCAGTCCCAGCATTTT,CSARDPSGGRGNQSQHF